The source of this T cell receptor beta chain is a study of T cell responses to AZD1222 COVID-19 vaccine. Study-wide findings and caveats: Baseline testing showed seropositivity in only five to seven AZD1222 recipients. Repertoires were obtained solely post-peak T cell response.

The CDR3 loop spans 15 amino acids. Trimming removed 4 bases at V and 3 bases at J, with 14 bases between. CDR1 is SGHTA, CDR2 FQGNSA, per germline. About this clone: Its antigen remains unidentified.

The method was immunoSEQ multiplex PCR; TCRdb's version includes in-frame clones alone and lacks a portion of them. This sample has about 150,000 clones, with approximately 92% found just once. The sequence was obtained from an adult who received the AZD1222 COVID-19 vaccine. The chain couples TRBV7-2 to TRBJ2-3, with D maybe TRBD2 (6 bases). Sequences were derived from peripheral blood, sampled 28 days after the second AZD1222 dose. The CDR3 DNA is TGTGCCAGCAGCTCGACGGGACTCTCGACAGATACGCAGTATTTT. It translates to CASSSTGLSTDTQYF.